A single sample is the source of the 23 T cell receptor beta chains below, sequenced in a study of blood T cell repertoires in COVID-19. TCRdb's copy holds only in-frame clones and misses some; the assay was immunoSEQ multiplex PCR. The repertoire includes tens of thousands of clones, roughly 85% of them detected once, and roughly 18% sits in the top ten. The sample consisted of peripheral blood. These receptors were obtained from a human donor in a cohort sampled during active COVID-19.

The CDR3 protein is CAWLVSRQGLENTGELFF. For the CDR3, the DNA is TGTGCCTGGCTCGTTTCTCGACAGGGGTTGGAAAACACCGGGGAGCTGTTTTTT. This rearrangement joins TRBV30 to TRBJ2-2, with 8 positions matching TRBD1. Germline CDR1 GTSNPN, CDR2 SVGIG (reference sequence). The CDR3 has 18 residues. J gave up 2 bases and V 5 bases, and 16 bases lay outside the gene matches.

This clone occurred once. The chain uses TRBV6-1 and TRBJ1-4, with TRBD1 as a possible D gene (6 bases). V lost 2 bases and J lost 4, with 14 bases in between. Germline V gene lookup returns CDR1 MNHNS and CDR2 SASEGT. The CDR3 consists of 16 residues. CDR3 amino acids: CASSELRGQLNEKLFF. The CDR3 DNA sequence: TGTGCCAGCAGTGAACTCCGCGGACAGCTTAATGAAAAACTGTTTTTT.

This chain uses TRBV12-3 or TRBV12-4 with TRBJ1-6; a weak D match, TRBD1 (5 bases). This CDR3 is 12 amino acids long. V was cut by 6 bases and J by 10 bases, with 10 bases left in between. As DNA, the CDR3 is TGTGCCAGCAGGATAGGGGTCTCACCCCTCCACTTT. It encodes CASRIGVSPLHF.

The V call is TRBV11-2, the J call TRBJ2-4; the D gene is possibly TRBD1 (6 bases). The CDR3 length is 15 residues. Trimming removed 5 bases from V and 0 bases from J, with 11 bases in between. Germline V CDR1 and CDR2: SGHAT, FQNNGV. CDR3: CASSTDRVAKNIQYF. DNA of the CDR3: TGTGCCAGCAGCACGGACAGAGTAGCCAAAAACATTCAGTACTTC.

The rearrangement links TRBV6-1 to TRBJ2-7; weak D call: TRBD2 (7 bases). The length of the CDR3 is 15 residues. The germline gives CDR1 MNHNS, CDR2 SASEGT. Trimming shortened V by 3 bases and J by 4 bases, and 16 bases separated the two germline ends. CDR3 loop: CASSDSEGGKYEQYF. The CDR3 nucleotides read TGTGCCAGCAGTGATTCTGAGGGGGGGAAGTACGAGCAGTACTTC.

The CDR3: CASSQTWDRASEQYF. The CDR3 DNA reads TGCGCCAGCAGCCAAACCTGGGACAGGGCCTCCGAGCAGTACTTC. The rearrangement links TRBV4-3 to TRBJ2-7; 9 positions match TRBD1. In germline, CDR1 is LGHNA, CDR2 YSLEER. V was pared by 2 bases and J by 6 bases, with 8 bases of the junction left unmatched. CDR3 length: 15 amino acids.

The chain has TRBV12-3 or TRBV12-4 and TRBJ1-2; TRBD1 is a possible D gene (5 bases). Trimming cost V 2 bases and J 8 bases, with 12 bases left between them. The CDR3 is 13 amino acids. DNA for the CDR3: TGTGCCAGCAGTTTAAGGGCAGGGCAAGGCTACACCTTC. This sequence encodes CASSLRAGQGYTF.

This chain links TRBV27 with TRBJ2-1; 7 positions match TRBD1. This CDR3 is 14 amino acids long. CDR1 is MNHEY, CDR2 SMNVEV, per germline (reference sequence). The ends lost 2 bases at V and 8 bases at J; junction bases unmatched: 6. CDR3: CASSLIDRVDEQFF. As DNA, the CDR3 is TGTGCCAGCAGTTTAATTGACAGGGTAGATGAGCAGTTCTTC.

The rearrangement joins TRBV7-2 to TRBJ1-4, with TRBD1 identical over 7 bases. CDR1 and CDR2 from the germline V gene are SGHTA and FQGNSA. This CDR3 is 17 amino acids long. V trimming: 2 bases; J trimming: 8 bases; junction bases outside the gene matches: 14. CDR3 protein: CASSLNGPSTGTEKLFF. CDR3 coding DNA: TGTGCCAGCAGCTTAAATGGACCCTCGACAGGGACCGAAAAACTGTTTTTT.

V usage is TRBV4-3 and J usage is TRBJ2-1, with TRBD2 matching 11 bases. The CDR3 has 15 residues. V shed 2 bases, J shed 7 bases, and the junction held 4 bases outside the gene matches. Germline assignment: CDR1 LGHNA and CDR2 YSLEER. CDR3 residues: CASSQPSGGMNEQFF. The CDR3 coding sequence is TGCGCCAGCAGCCAACCTAGCGGGGGGATGAATGAGCAGTTCTTC.

This clone was counted once. V is TRBV5-5 and J is TRBJ1-5, with 9 bases matching TRBD1. Germline V gene sequence: CDR1 SGHKS, CDR2 YYEKEE (reference sequence). The CDR3 contains 15 residues. Trimming cost V 0 bases and J 7 bases; bases outside gene matches: 5. The DNA for the CDR3 is TGTGCCAGCAGCTTGGACGGACAGGGGAACCAGCCCCAGCATTTT. It codes for CASSLDGQGNQPQHF.

The CDR3 DNA is TGTGCCAGCAGCTTGAGCGGGGGGGGGCAGTTCTTC. Its protein product is CASSLSGGGQFF. The V call is TRBV5-4, the J call TRBJ2-1; TRBD2 aligns across 10 bases. The trim removed 1 base at V and 12 bases at J, leaving 1 base unmatched. This CDR3 region has 12 residues. CDR1 SGHNT and CDR2 YYREEE come from the germline V gene (reference sequence).

V is TRBV11-3 and J is TRBJ2-2; 13 positions agree with TRBD2. The V segment lost 7 bases and the J segment 5 bases; nucleotides outside the gene matches: 7. CDR1 and CDR2 from the germline V gene are SGHNT and YENEEA. This CDR3 spans 16 amino acids. The CDR3 nucleotides are TGTGCCAGCACCCAACTAGCGGGGGGGCTAACCGGGGAGCTGTTTTTT. Translated, it gives CASTQLAGGLTGELFF.

This chain joins TRBV6-6 and TRBJ1-4; TRBD1 is a possible D gene (5 bases). Per the germline V gene, CDR1 is MNHNY and CDR2 is SVGAGI (reference sequence). Trimming stripped 9 bases from V and 6 bases from J, with 23 bases between. There are 16 residues in the CDR3. CDR3 in DNA: TGTGCCAGTTGGGAGGGGTGGGGGTCCAGGGATGAAAAACTGTTTTTT. Its translation: CASWEGWGSRDEKLFF.

The chain combines TRBV6-5 with TRBJ1-1, with D possibly TRBD1 on 6 matching bases. The V end was cut by 7 bases, the J end by 0 bases, with 12 bases between. CDR3 size: 14 residues. The germline gives CDR1 MNHEY, CDR2 SVGAGI. CDR3 region: CASTKTGMNTEAFF. The CDR3 DNA is TGTGCCAGCACGAAAACAGGGATGAACACTGAAGCTTTCTTT.

This clone was observed once. The V call is TRBV9, the J call TRBJ2-5, with TRBD1 as a possible D gene (7 bases). The CDR3 length is 15 residues. CDR1 SGDLS and CDR2 YYNGEE come from the germline V gene. Trimming left V 5 bases short and J 4 bases short, with 18 bases between. The CDR3 reads CASSDTGGGRETQYF. In DNA, the CDR3 is TGTGCCAGCAGTGATACTGGAGGGGGCAGAGAGACCCAGTACTTC.

The chain links TRBV11-2 to TRBJ1-2, with 7 bases identical to TRBD1. The CDR3 length is 17 residues. Germline-derived CDR1 and CDR2 are SGHAT and FQNNGV. V gave up 5 bases and J gave up 4 bases; unmatched junction bases: 16. CDR3 region: CASSPDRALRNIYGYTF. Written as DNA, the CDR3 is TGTGCCAGCAGCCCCGACAGGGCACTAAGAAACATCTATGGCTACACCTTC.

This clone showed up just once. The V call is TRBV24-1, the J call TRBJ2-2; 7 bases map to TRBD1. V was pared by 9 bases and J by 5 bases, with 14 bases of the junction left unmatched. The CDR3 length is 16 residues. Looked up from germline, CDR1 is KGHDR and CDR2 is SFDVKD. CDR3: CATGNSGTVLTGELFF. The CDR3 bases are TGTGCCACCGGCAACTCCGGGACAGTTCTAACCGGGGAGCTGTTTTTT.

CDR3 DNA sequence: TGTGCCAGCAGCTCCGGGTCCTACTCTGGAAACACCATATATTTT. It codes for CASSSGSYSGNTIYF. The V gene is TRBV11-3, the J gene TRBJ1-3, with D unclear. The length of the CDR3 is 15 residues. Between the trimmed V and J ends, which lost 4 bases and 0 bases, there was a span of 10 bases. Germline lookup yields CDR1 SGHNT and CDR2 YENEEA.

This clone appeared once. The chain is built from TRBV11-3 and TRBJ1-1; 8 bases align to TRBD1. From germline, CDR1 is SGHNT and CDR2 YENEEA. The CDR3 spans 19 residues. After removal of 1 base from V and 0 bases from J, the junction contained 13 bases not matched to a gene. CDR3 sequence (DNA): TGTGCCAGCAGCTTAGGGTTTGTGGCAGGGGGCCCCCTGAACACTGAAGCTTTCTTT. This gives the protein CASSLGFVAGGPLNTEAFF.

The chain combines TRBV29-1 with TRBJ1-4, with unresolved D. Germline V gene data show CDR1 as SQVTM and CDR2 as ANQGSEA. This CDR3 has 11 residues. Trimming took off 6 bases at V and 8 bases at J, with 10 bases between the two ends. The CDR3 loop is CSVPSGEKLFF. In nucleotides, the CDR3 is TGCAGCGTCCCGTCGGGGGAAAAACTGTTTTTT. Based on the CDR3 plus reference TRBV29-1 and TRBJ1-4, the full variable domain is SAVISQKPSRDICQRGTSLTIQCQVDSQVTMMFWYRQQPGQSLTLIATANQGSEATYESGFVIDKFPISRPNLTFSTLTVSNMSPEDSSIYLCSVPSGEKLFFGSGTQLSVL.

The rearrangement uses TRBV7-2 and TRBJ2-4, with 8 bases fitting TRBD2. CDR1 is SGHTA, CDR2 FQGNSA, per germline. This CDR3 region has 15 residues. V trimming: 4 bases; J trimming: 0 bases; junction bases outside the gene matches: 2. CDR3 sequence reads: CASSSGGVAKNIQYF. CDR3 nucleotide sequence: TGTGCCAGCAGCTCGGGGGGGGTAGCCAAAAACATTCAGTACTTC.

The chain carries TRBV12-5 and TRBJ2-3; 7 nucleotides line up with TRBD2. V gave up 6 bases and J gave up 1 base; unmatched junction bases: 4. Germline V lookup: CDR1 LGHNT, CDR2 FRNRAP. The CDR3 contains 14 residues. CDR3 sequence reads: CASGPGLRTDTQYF. CDR3 nucleotide sequence: TGTGCTAGTGGACCGGGACTACGCACAGATACGCAGTATTTT.